This is a list of T cell receptor beta chains from one sample in a study of lymphopenia after photon versus proton radiotherapy. Generated by immunoSEQ multiplex PCR, the TCRdb table keeps only in-frame clones and is missing some. This table has some 17,000 clones, around 84% appearing once. The sample was peripheral blood, taken from a patient treated with proton-based radiotherapy. The source of these receptors is a man between 70 and 80 years old with pancreatic cancer. Each CDR3 is given without its conserved first and last residue.

CDR3 length,V gene,CDR3 protein
13,TRBV7-3,ASSLGGGRYNEQF
12,TRBV10-3,AISVEWPSETQY
12,TRBV5-1,ASSLPPGNTEAF
10,TRBV19,ASRGEASGYT
15,TRBV6-1,ASSEGGQGLGVDGYT
15,TRBV19,ASSTRDMSSGANVLT
15,TRBV5-6,ASSLFPAAPSTDTQY
9,TRBV7-9,ASTKRFEQF
12,TRBV7-9,ASSSTGAPYEQY
11,TRBV27,ASRSSGTGEQY
11,TRBV29-1,SVVGGVNTEAF
14,TRBV11-3,ASSHARGTGWYEQY
10,TRBV28,ASSPTGREQY
12,TRBV6-1,ASREYTGNTEAF
16,TRBV9,ASSSPYELGQGTYGYT
12,TRBV5-1,ASSQSDGRYGYT
12,TRBV5-4,ASSPGGNHYGYT
9,TRBV7-2,ASSFLETQY
13,TRBV7-9,ASSPTGQAGHTIY
13,TRBV29-1,SVGVGLAGGSEQF
14,TRBV11-2,ASSPGGLFRRTEAF
12,TRBV5-1,ASSPARGNYGYT
11,TRBV2,ASGQEGSYGYT
12,TRBV5-5,ASSLTGSTNTIY
12,TRBV11-3,ASGLGQVNTEAF
12,TRBV29-1,SVEARPNYNEQF
10,TRBV28,ASGRGREKLF
15,TRBV4-1,ASSQNYAGSNQETQY
12,TRBV6-1,ASSAMFNNYGYT
12,TRBV6-1,ASSEGGAPTEAF
10,TRBV6-6,ASSYSLGEQY